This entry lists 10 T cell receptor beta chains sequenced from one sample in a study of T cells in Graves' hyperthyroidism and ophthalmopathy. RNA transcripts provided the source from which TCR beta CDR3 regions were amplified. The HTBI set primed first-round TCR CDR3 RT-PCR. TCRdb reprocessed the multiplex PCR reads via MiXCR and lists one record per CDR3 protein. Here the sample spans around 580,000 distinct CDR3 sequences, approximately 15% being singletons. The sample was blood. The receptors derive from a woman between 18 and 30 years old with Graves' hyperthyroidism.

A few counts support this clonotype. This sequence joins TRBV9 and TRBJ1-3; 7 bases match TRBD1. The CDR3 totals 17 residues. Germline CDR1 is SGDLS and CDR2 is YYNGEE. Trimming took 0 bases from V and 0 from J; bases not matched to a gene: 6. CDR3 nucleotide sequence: TGTGCCAGCAGCGTAGCTCCTGGGACAGTCTCTGGAAACACCATATATTTT. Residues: CASSVAPGTVSGNTIYF.

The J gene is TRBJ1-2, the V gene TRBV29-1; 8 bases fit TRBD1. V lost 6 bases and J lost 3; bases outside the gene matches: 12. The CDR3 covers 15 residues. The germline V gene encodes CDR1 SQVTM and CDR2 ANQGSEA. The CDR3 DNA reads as TGCAGCGTCCGAACCGCACAGGGGGTAGACTATGGCTACACCTTC. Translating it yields CSVRTAQGVDYGYTF.

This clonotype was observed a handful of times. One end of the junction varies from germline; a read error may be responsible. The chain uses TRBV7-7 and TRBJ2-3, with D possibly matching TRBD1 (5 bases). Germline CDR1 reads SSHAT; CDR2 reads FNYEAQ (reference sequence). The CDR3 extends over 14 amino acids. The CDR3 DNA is TGTGCTAGCAGCGCCACAGGAAACACAGATACGCAGTATTTT. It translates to CASSATGNTDTQYF.

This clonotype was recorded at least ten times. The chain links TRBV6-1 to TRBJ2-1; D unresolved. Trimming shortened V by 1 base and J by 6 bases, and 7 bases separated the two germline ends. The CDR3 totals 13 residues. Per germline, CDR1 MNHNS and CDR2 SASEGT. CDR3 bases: TGTGCCAGCAGTGAAGTGAGCACCAATGAGCAGTTCTTC. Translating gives CASSEVSTNEQFF.

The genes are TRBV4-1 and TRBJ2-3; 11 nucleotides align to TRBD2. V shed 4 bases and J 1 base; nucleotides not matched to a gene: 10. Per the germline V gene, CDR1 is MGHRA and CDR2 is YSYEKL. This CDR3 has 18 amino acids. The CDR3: CASSLDGTSGIRTDTQYF. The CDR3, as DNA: TGCGCCAGCAGCCTAGACGGGACTAGCGGAATCCGCACAGATACGCAGTATTTT.

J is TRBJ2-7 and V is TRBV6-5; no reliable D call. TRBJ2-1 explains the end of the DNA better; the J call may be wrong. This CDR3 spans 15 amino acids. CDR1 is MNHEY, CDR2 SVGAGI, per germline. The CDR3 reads CASSYIAGFSYEQFF. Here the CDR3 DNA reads TGTGCCAGCAGTTACATTGCAGGATTCTCCTACGAGCAGTTCTTC.

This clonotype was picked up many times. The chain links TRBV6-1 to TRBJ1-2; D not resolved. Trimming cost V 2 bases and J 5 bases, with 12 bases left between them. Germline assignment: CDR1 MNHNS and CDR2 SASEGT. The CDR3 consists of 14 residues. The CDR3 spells CASSEPNRQYGYTF. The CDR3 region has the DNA TGTGCCAGCAGTGAACCGAACAGACAATATGGCTACACCTTC.

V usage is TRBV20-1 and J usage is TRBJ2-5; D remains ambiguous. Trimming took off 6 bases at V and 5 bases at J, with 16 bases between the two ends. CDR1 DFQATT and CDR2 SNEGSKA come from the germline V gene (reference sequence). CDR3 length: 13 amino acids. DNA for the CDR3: TGCAGTGCCTATAGAGATTTGTTTGAGACCCAGTACTTC. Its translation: CSAYRDLFETQYF.

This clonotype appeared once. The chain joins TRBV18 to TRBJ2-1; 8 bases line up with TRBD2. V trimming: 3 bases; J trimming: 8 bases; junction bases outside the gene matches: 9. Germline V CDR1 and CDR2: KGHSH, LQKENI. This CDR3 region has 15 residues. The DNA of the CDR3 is TGTGCCAGCTCACCTCTTAGCGGGATTGTGGATGAGCAGTTCTTC. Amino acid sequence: CASSPLSGIVDEQFF.

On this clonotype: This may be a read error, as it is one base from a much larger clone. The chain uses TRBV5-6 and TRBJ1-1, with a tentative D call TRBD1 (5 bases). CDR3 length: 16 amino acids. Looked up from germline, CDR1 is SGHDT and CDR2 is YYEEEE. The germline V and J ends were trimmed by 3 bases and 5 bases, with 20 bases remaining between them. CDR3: CASSSGPGMVGTEAFF. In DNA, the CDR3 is TGTGCCAGCAGCTCGGGCCCAGGGATGGTTGGTACTGAAGCTTTCTTT.